One and the same sample provided the 24 T cell receptor beta chains below, sequenced in a study of blood T cell repertoires in COVID-19. The method was immunoSEQ multiplex PCR; TCRdb's version includes in-frame clones alone and lacks a portion of them. The sample carries fewer than 250,000 clones, 70% to 85% recorded once. Material for sequencing was PBMCs or T cells enriched from blood (not recorded which). These receptors were taken from a woman in her 30s who had recovered from COVID-19.

This chain connects TRBV25-1 to TRBJ1-1; D gene unclear. The CDR3 is 14 amino acids. In germline, CDR1 is MGHDK, CDR2 SYGVNS. Trimming took off 2 bases at V and 5 bases at J, with 12 bases between the two ends. DNA for the CDR3: TGTGCCAGCAGTGAAATATGGGGAGGGACTGAAGCTTTCTTT. Its translation: CASSEIWGGTEAFF.

This clone has a handful of counts. This chain connects TRBV28 to TRBJ1-1; 11 bases are shared with TRBD1. Germline loops: CDR1 MDHEN, CDR2 SYDVKM. J gave up 5 bases and V 4 bases, and 9 bases lay outside the gene matches. The CDR3 totals 16 residues. Here the CDR3 reads CASSSRTGGLGTEAFF. CDR3 bases: TGTGCCAGCAGTTCCAGGACAGGGGGCTTGGGGACTGAAGCTTTCTTT.

The CDR3 region has the DNA TGTGCCTGGGACAGTTCCTACGAGCAGTACTTC. Protein sequence: CAWDSSYEQYF. This chain uses TRBV30 with TRBJ2-7, with D possibly TRBD1 on 5 matching bases. The germline CDR1 and CDR2 sequences are GTSNPN and SVGIG (reference sequence). Trimming cost V 5 bases and J 1 base, with 6 bases left between them. The CDR3 totals 11 residues.

The chain carries TRBV5-1 and TRBJ1-4; D ambiguous. The V gene lost 0 bases and the J gene lost 8 bases, with 11 bases spanning the gap. From germline, CDR1 is SGHRS and CDR2 YFSETQ. The CDR3 runs 14 residues. The CDR3 sequence: CASSLDMSKEKLFF. The CDR3 region has the DNA TGCGCCAGCAGCTTGGACATGTCGAAAGAAAAACTGTTTTTT. The variable domain in full, completed from reference TRBV5-1 and TRBJ1-4, reads KAGVTQTPRYLIKTRGQQVTLSCSPISGHRSVSWYQQTPGQGLQFLFEYFSETQRNKGNFPGRFSGRQFSNSRSEMNVSTLELGDSALYLCASSLDMSKEKLFFGSGTQLSVL.

The V call is TRBV27, the J call TRBJ2-1, with TRBD2 matching over 14 bases. The CDR3 consists of 19 residues. V trimming: 3 bases; J trimming: 3 bases; junction bases outside the gene matches: 10. Germline CDR1 and CDR2: MNHEY and SMNVEV (reference sequence). CDR3 in amino acids: CASSLSPGLAGENYNEQFF. CDR3 nucleotide sequence: TGTGCCAGCAGTTTGTCTCCGGGACTAGCGGGAGAAAACTACAATGAGCAGTTCTTC.

This rearrangement joins TRBV2 to TRBJ2-5, with D possibly TRBD1 on 6 matching bases. The CDR3 extends over 13 amino acids. Trimming removed 2 bases from V and 6 bases from J, with 10 bases in between. Germline V gene lookup returns CDR1 SNHLY and CDR2 FYNNEI. CDR3 residues: CASSEKGQKTQYF. The CDR3 DNA sequence: TGTGCCAGCAGTGAAAAGGGACAAAAGACCCAGTACTTC. The variable domain in full, with the rest retrieved from reference TRBV2 and TRBJ2-5, is EPEVTQTPSHQVTQMGQEVILRCVPISNHLYFYWYRQILGQKVEFLVSFYNNEISEKSEIFDDQFSVERPDGSNFTLKIRSTKLEDSAMYFCASSEKGQKTQYFGPGTRLLVL.

The gene calls are TRBV29-1 and TRBJ1-5; 12 bases line up with TRBD1. The junction had 9 bases not matched to a gene; V was cut back by 6 bases and J by 6 bases. Per germline, CDR1 SQVTM and CDR2 ANQGSEA. This CDR3 is 15 amino acids long. CDR3 bases: TGCAGCGTGGGGGAGGGGACAGGGGGCTCTCAGCCCCAGCATTTT. It translates to CSVGEGTGGSQPQHF.

This clone occurred a few times. The chain carries TRBV19 and TRBJ1-1; D perhaps matches TRBD1 (5 bases). CDR1 is LNHDA and CDR2 is SQIVND in the germline V gene (reference sequence). Trimming stripped 2 bases from V and 5 bases from J, with 15 bases between. There are 15 residues in the CDR3. CDR3 bases: TGTGCCAGTAGTATACGGGCAGGGAGGAGAACTGAAGCTTTCTTT. This gives the protein CASSIRAGRRTEAFF.

The CDR3 coding sequence is TGTGCCATCAGTGACCTAGACAGGGGGCCGACCTACGAGCAGTACTTC. Amino acids: CAISDLDRGPTYEQYF. The rearrangement joins TRBV10-3 to TRBJ2-7, with TRBD1 matching over 10 bases. CDR3 length: 16 residues. CDR1 and CDR2 (germline): ENHRY, SYGVKD. The junction had 7 bases not matched to a gene; V was cut back by 3 bases and J by 2 bases.

The rearrangement links TRBV19 to TRBJ2-2, with 11 bases fitting TRBD2. The germline V gene has CDR1 LNHDA and CDR2 SQIVND (reference sequence). The CDR3 sequence is 17 residues long. V lost 2 bases and J lost 3; bases outside the gene matches: 5. The DNA of the CDR3 is TGTGCCAGTAGTATAATGATACTAGCGGGAGACACCGGGGAGCTGTTTTTT. This codes for CASSIMILAGDTGELFF.

The gene calls are TRBV28 and TRBJ2-6; a possible D gene is TRBD1 (6 bases). The V gene's germline CDR1 is MDHEN and CDR2 SYDVKM. The length of the CDR3 is 14 residues. V lost 6 bases and J 0 bases, leaving 6 bases between the germline ends. For the CDR3, the DNA is TGTGCCAGCAGGGGGGCCTCTGGGGCCAACGTCCTGACTTTC. Translation gives CASRGASGANVLTF.

The V gene is TRBV4-1, the J gene TRBJ2-3, with 7 bases aligning to TRBD2. CDR1 MGHRA and CDR2 YSYEKL come from the germline V gene. The CDR3 sequence is 18 residues long. Unmatched junction bases numbered 9, after V lost 0 bases and J lost 0 bases. CDR3 in DNA: TGCGCCAGCAGCCAAGATCTTTTAGGAGCGGGAAGCACAGATACGCAGTATTTT. It encodes CASSQDLLGAGSTDTQYF.

The rearrangement uses TRBV7-2 and TRBJ2-5; 8 bases are a match to TRBD2. Germline V lookup: CDR1 SGHTA, CDR2 FQGNSA. This CDR3 has 16 amino acids. V was pared by 5 bases and J by 1 base, with 9 bases of the junction left unmatched. The CDR3 DNA is TGTGCCAGCAGCGGCCCGATAGCGGGGCTCCAAGAGACCCAGTACTTC. The encoded protein is CASSGPIAGLQETQYF.

The chain employs TRBV5-1 and TRBJ1-1; TRBD1 is a possible D gene (5 bases). CDR3 length: 14 residues. V shed 4 bases and J shed 1 base, with 11 bases lying between them. CDR1 and CDR2 (germline): SGHRS, YFSETQ. In DNA form, the CDR3 reads TGCGCCAGCAGCAGTGGGGCAGGGAACACTGAAGCTTTCTTT. Protein product: CASSSGAGNTEAFF.

The J gene is TRBJ2-1, the V gene TRBV7-9, with 9 nucleotides matching TRBD2. Per germline, CDR1 SEHNR and CDR2 FQNEAQ (reference sequence). CDR3 length equals 16 residues. V was pared by 5 bases and J by 4 bases, with 9 bases of the junction left unmatched. The CDR3 DNA is TGTGCCAGCAGCCCGCCGACTAGCGGTTATTACAATGAGCAGTTCTTC. It is translated as CASSPPTSGYYNEQFF.

The rearrangement uses TRBV2 and TRBJ1-1; 9 nucleotides agree with TRBD1. Germline assignment: CDR1 SNHLY and CDR2 FYNNEI. The length of the CDR3 is 16 residues. With V trimmed by 8 bases and J by 4 bases, 14 bases remained unmatched. The DNA for the CDR3 is TGTGCCAGCTCCGGAGGCCTCGGGACAGGGACCACTGAAGCTTTCTTT. This codes for CASSGGLGTGTTEAFF.

The gene calls are TRBV11-2 and TRBJ2-7; the match to TRBD1 covers 10 bases. The V gene end was trimmed by 2 bases and the J gene end by 2 bases; junction bases not matched to a gene: 6. This CDR3 is built from 16 residues. Germline-derived CDR1 and CDR2 are SGHAT and FQNNGV. The CDR3, as DNA: TGTGCCAGCAGCTTAAGGGTGGGGACAGGGGCCTACGAGCAGTACTTC. This codes for CASSLRVGTGAYEQYF.

CDR3 region: CASSPVTGEEKLFF. The DNA for the CDR3 is TGTGCCAGCTCACCGGTAACAGGGGAGGAAAAACTGTTTTTT. The chain couples TRBV18 to TRBJ1-4, with 7 bases identical to TRBD1. V lost 3 bases, J lost 8 bases, and 6 bases stayed unmatched. CDR1 and CDR2 from the germline V gene are KGHSH and LQKENI. CDR3 size: 14 residues.

This clone has only one observation. This chain uses TRBV3-1 (or the pseudogene TRBV3-2) with TRBJ2-7; maybe TRBD2 (5 bases). The CDR3 extends over 16 amino acids. V lost 0 bases to trimming and J lost 0 bases, with 12 bases between them. Germline V gene sequence: CDR1 LGHDT, CDR2 YNNKEL (reference sequence). CDR3 bases: TGTGCCAGCAGCCAAGATTCGGGGTTACGCTCCTACGAGCAGTACTTC. It encodes CASSQDSGLRSYEQYF.

V usage is TRBV23-1 and J usage is TRBJ2-5, with 9 bases identical to TRBD1. TRBV23-1 is filed as an ORF, its function uncertain. The CDR3 totals 15 residues. V shed 8 bases, J shed 3 bases, and the junction held 10 bases outside the gene matches. The CDR3 bases are TGCGCCAGCCTCCTGTGGGGACAGGGCGAAGAGACCCAGTACTTC. It encodes CASLLWGQGEETQYF.

This chain connects TRBV24-1 to TRBJ1-3; TRBD1 might be the D (5 bases). CDR1 and CDR2 from the germline V gene are KGHDR and SFDVKD. The CDR3 loop spans 15 amino acids. Trimming took off 4 bases at V and 6 bases at J, with 15 bases between the two ends. This CDR3 reads CATSDPAGTQNTIYF. The CDR3 DNA follows: TGTGCCACCAGTGACCCAGCCGGGACTCAAAACACCATATATTTT.

The rearrangement links TRBV11-2 to TRBJ2-5; TRBD1 matches at 11 bases. Unmatched junction bases numbered 10, after V lost 8 bases and J lost 5 bases. CDR3 size: 15 residues. From germline, CDR1 is SGHAT and CDR2 FQNNGV. The chain's CDR3 is CASGRDRGYGETQYF. The DNA of the CDR3 is TGTGCCAGCGGCCGGGACAGGGGGTACGGGGAGACCCAGTACTTC.

This sequence joins TRBV6-5 and TRBJ1-5; D is ambiguous. Trimming stripped 6 bases from V and 5 bases from J, with 11 bases between. The CDR3 has 13 residues. In germline, CDR1 is MNHEY, CDR2 SVGAGI. The DNA for the CDR3 is TGTGCCAGCAGAGGCGGGGTTTATCAGCCCCAGCATTTT. Its protein is CASRGGVYQPQHF.

The genes are TRBV10-2 and TRBJ1-4, with D maybe TRBD1 (6 bases). Germline lookup yields CDR1 WSHSY and CDR2 SAAADI. With 2 bases removed from V and 0 bases from J, the gap between germline ends came to 16 bases. This CDR3 region has 18 residues. CDR3 loop: CASSEQVQGSATNEKLFF. The CDR3 DNA follows: TGCGCCAGCAGTGAGCAGGTACAGGGATCAGCAACTAATGAAAAACTGTTTTTT.